This T cell receptor (beta chain) was captured by sequencing in a study of T cells in Graves' hyperthyroidism and ophthalmopathy (dated by TCRdb to the late 2010s). Regarding the complete study: Peripheral blood was sampled at the time of initial diagnosis, prior to any treatment. TCR V-J signatures able to tell the groups apart were searched for in a discovery cohort of some 100 patients, of whom under 45 had Graves' ophthalmopathy and around 58 had stable Graves' hyperthyroidism. Prospective prediction of ophthalmopathy was tested in an independent validation cohort of approximately 19 hyperthyroidism patients and 15 to 17 patients who later progressed to ophthalmopathy. The 95 to 100 discovery patients were randomly divided into training and test sets at a 7:3 ratio. Thyroid tissue and blood T-cell repertoires from about six Graves' hyperthyroidism patients were also compared in the study. After sampling, hyperthyroidism patients received methimazole starting at 30 mg daily, and ophthalmopathy patients received high-dose intravenous methylprednisolone. TCR Vbeta CDR3 sequencing of 120 to 150 peripheral blood samples (roughly 43 ophthalmopathy, some 75 hyperthyroidism and about 17 progressor patients) is reported in the paper.

Study-level results and caveats: In cross-validation, a model built on a 13 V-J signature told ophthalmopathy apart from stable hyperthyroidism with approximately 90% sensitivity and 81% to 82% specificity, and in testing the same model reached 80%/75%. In validation, the model predicted progression to ophthalmopathy with 60% to 71% sensitivity and over 72% specificity, a median of 6.5 months before onset. Sample size was not statistically predetermined, and blinding of investigators to group allocation was not performed. Blood samples also contained most of the expanded thyroid clonotypes (frequency above 0.001), which suggests that blood repertoires may reflect thyroid immune responses.

As concerns this clonotype: Its antigen is not yet known. Relative to the germline gene, one junction end is altered; a read error may explain this.

Ophthalmopathy patients had moderately to severely active disease, with a Clinical Activity Score of 3 or more, a NOSPECS grade of 4 or more, and a disease duration of less than 3 months. The study excluded patients with uncontrolled infections, other autoimmune diseases, pregnancy or lactation. Clinical symptoms, serum thyroxine and TRAb, thyroid ultrasound, and orbital computed tomography formed the basis for the diagnoses. Ficoll-Paque density gradient centrifugation was used to isolate PBMCs from 10 ml of fresh peripheral blood. Trizol reagent was used to extract total RNA, and RNA quality was then checked on an Agilent 2100 Bioanalyzer. The TCR beta CDR3 regions were amplified from RNA transcripts. The TCR CDR3 was subjected to a first round of RT-PCR using the HTBI primer set and the Qiagen OneStep RT-PCR kit. The libraries were constructed in a second round of multiplex PCR and then size-selected and purified. Libraries were sequenced paired-end with 100 bp reads on an Illumina HiSeq2000. The published analysis was carried out like this. SOAPnuke was used to process the raw data, throwing out any read that contained adapters or uncalled bases, had a mean Phred below 15, or lacked an exact constant-primer or identifier match. COPE v1.2.5 was used to merge high-quality paired reads, and clonotypes were defined as unique nucleotide sequences. Clonotypes were aligned to IMGT TRBV, TRBD and TRBJ reference segments using MiTCR v1.1. The analysis included only V-J combinations with a frequency above 0.0001, which together covered over 98% of the repertoires. The TCS score was defined as the ratio of F50 (clonal expansion) to E x V (chaos), calculated using BLOSUM62-based TCRdist between CDR3 peptides within each V-J. Welch's t-statistics and random forest reduced 514 V-J features to about 13, which were used in a naive Bayes classifier (R e1071). Through fastp at Q25 and MiXCR, TCRdb rebuilt clones from the public reads, retaining in-frame beta chains. Every entry covers one CDR3 protein and lists the most common genes and DNA from its rows. What appears here as the V and J calls and clone size reflects TCRdb's work, not the paper's. The sample has around 600,000 distinct CDR3 sequences on record, approximately 15% of them singletons. The leading ten clones occupy about 6.6% of the sample.

The sequence was obtained from a woman in her late teens or twenties with Graves' ophthalmopathy. The sequenced sample was blood.

In nucleotides, the sequence is TGTGCCAGCAGCTCTTCGGGGGGCACAGATGCGCAGTATTTT. This gives the protein CASSSSGGTDAQYF. The chain is assembled from TRBV7-2 and TRBJ2-3, with TRBD2 tentatively as D gene (7 bases match). The CDR1 and CDR2 encoded by the germline V gene are SGHTA and FQGNSA. The CDR3 measures 14 amino acids from cysteine to phenylalanine. CDR3 DNA is the only sequence kept; it has 42 bases, read in frame from the first base.